This T cell receptor beta chain stems from a study of response to subunit inactivated influenza vaccine. TCRdb called the RT-PCR reads again in MiXCR, with one record for every CDR3 protein. This table holds approximately 700,000 distinct CDR3 sequences, around 13% found once. Study observations and caveats: It was suggested by the authors that few new T cells are recruited by each seasonal influenza vaccination.

About this clonotype itself: Its antigen is not known.

With 1 base clipped from V and 1 base from J, the junction kept 7 bases outside the gene matches. Germline V CDR1 and CDR2: KGHSH, LQKENI. The CDR3 sequence is 16 residues long. This sequence originates from a man aged 45-65 years who received an inactivated influenza vaccine. The sample was PBMCs from blood, taken less than 15 days before vaccination. The chain uses TRBV18 and TRBJ2-7; 7 positions agree with TRBD1. CDR3 coding DNA: TGTGCCAGCTCACCACTTTTCCGGGACAGATCCTACGAGCAGTACTTC. It yields the protein CASSPLFRDRSYEQYF.